The 26 T cell receptor beta chains listed next were all sequenced from one sample in a study of T cell responses to AZD1222 COVID-19 vaccine. The data were produced by immunoSEQ multiplex PCR, yet TCRdb's version contains in-frame clones alone and is incomplete. The sample records 80,000 to 100,000 clones, roughly nine tenths being singletons. The sample here was peripheral blood, taken 28 days after the second AZD1222 dose. The origin of the receptors is an adult who received the AZD1222 COVID-19 vaccine.

This clone was seen a few times. The chain has TRBV27 and TRBJ1-1; the D is unclear. The CDR3 contains 15 residues. The germline gives CDR1 MNHEY, CDR2 SMNVEV (reference sequence). Trimming left V 0 bases short and J 8 bases short, with 16 bases between. The CDR3 reads CASSLSFSSAYEAFF. The DNA of the CDR3 is TGTGCCAGCAGTTTATCTTTTTCATCCGCTTACGAAGCTTTCTTT.

This chain links TRBV10-1 with TRBJ1-4, with D possibly TRBD1 on 5 matching bases. Deletions cut 8 bases from V and 2 bases from J, with 12 bases between. The CDR3 covers 14 residues. Germline CDR1 is WNHNN and CDR2 is SYGVQD (reference sequence). CDR3 residues: CASPGKSTNEKLFF. CDR3 nucleotides: TGCGCCAGCCCAGGGAAGTCTACTAATGAAAAACTGTTTTTT.

The V and J genes are TRBV6-5 and TRBJ1-1; TRBD1 matches at 8 bases. CDR1 and CDR2 from the germline V gene are MNHEY and SVGAGI. With 6 bases clipped from V and 3 bases from J, the junction kept 9 bases outside the gene matches. This CDR3 is built from 15 residues. This CDR3 is CASRLRTGWYTEAFF. In DNA form, the CDR3 reads TGTGCCAGCAGACTGAGGACAGGGTGGTACACTGAAGCTTTCTTT.

The V gene is TRBV28, the J gene TRBJ2-4; 8 positions match TRBD1. J gave up 9 bases and V 1 base, and 11 bases lay outside the gene matches. The CDR3 extends over 16 amino acids. Germline lookup yields CDR1 MDHEN and CDR2 SYDVKM. The CDR3 is CASSLLGSDRDGIQYF. The CDR3 DNA follows: TGTGCCAGCAGTTTATTAGGGTCGGACAGGGATGGCATTCAGTACTTC.

J is TRBJ2-7 and V is TRBV7-8; 8 bases match TRBD2. Trimming removed 2 bases from V and 2 bases from J; junction bases left unmatched: 2. CDR1 is SGHVS, CDR2 FQNEAQ, per germline. The CDR3 is made up of 14 amino acids. CDR3 loop: CASSLLAGPYEQYF. CDR3 DNA sequence: TGTGCCAGCAGCTTATTAGCGGGACCCTACGAGCAGTACTTC.

This clone was counted only a few times. The chain couples TRBV5-1 to TRBJ2-1; the match to TRBD2 covers 9 bases. CDR1 is SGHRS, CDR2 YFSETQ, per germline. V was pared by 7 bases and J by 0 bases, with 20 bases of the junction left unmatched. This CDR3 is 20 amino acids long. CDR3 DNA: TGCGCCAGCGGCTCTCCATCGCTCTCCCTTAGCGGGGGCTCCTACAATGAGCAGTTCTTC. Translation gives CASGSPSLSLSGGSYNEQFF.

V gene TRBV27 combines with J gene TRBJ1-1; D remains ambiguous. The CDR3 is made up of 14 amino acids. V was clipped by 3 bases and J by 2 bases, with 10 bases between them. CDR1 is MNHEY, CDR2 SMNVEV, per germline (reference sequence). CDR3 amino acids: CASSLQGINTEAFF. CDR3 DNA: TGTGCCAGCAGTTTGCAAGGAATAAACACTGAAGCTTTCTTT.

The gene calls are TRBV5-1 and TRBJ1-1; D might be TRBD1 (6 bases). The CDR3 has 15 amino acids. Germline assignment: CDR1 SGHRS and CDR2 YFSETQ. The V end lost 4 bases, the J end lost 3 bases, and 16 bases lay between the germline ends. The CDR3 reads CASSVGTGKDTEAFF. The CDR3 DNA reads TGCGCCAGCAGCGTCGGCACAGGGAAAGACACTGAAGCTTTCTTT.

The chain combines TRBV6-5 with TRBJ2-3, with a tentative D call TRBD2 (5 bases). Germline CDR1 is MNHEY and CDR2 is SVGAGI. The V gene lost 8 bases and the J gene lost 1 base, with 13 bases spanning the gap. The CDR3 is made up of 14 amino acids. The CDR3: CASPPSDCTDTQYF. DNA of the CDR3: TGTGCCAGCCCGCCCTCGGACTGCACAGATACGCAGTATTTT.

This clone was detected only once. This chain links TRBV20-1 with TRBJ2-1, with D unresolved. Germline CDR1 is DFQATT and CDR2 is SNEGSKA (reference sequence). The CDR3 is 13 residues long. The ends were cut back, 6 bases at V and 5 bases at J, with 14 bases in the middle. The CDR3 sequence is CSASEGFNNEQFF. CDR3 nucleotides: TGCAGTGCCAGTGAAGGGTTCAACAATGAGCAGTTCTTC.

This chain joins TRBV4-3 and TRBJ1-1, with TRBD1 matching over 8 bases. The germline V gene has CDR1 LGHNA and CDR2 YSLEER. V shed 1 base, J shed 0 bases, and the junction held 10 bases outside the gene matches. This CDR3 has 18 amino acids. The CDR3 region is CASSQANQDRVMNTEAFF. The CDR3 nucleotides are TGCGCCAGCAGCCAAGCCAACCAGGACAGGGTTATGAACACTGAAGCTTTCTTT.

V gene TRBV4-2 combines with J gene TRBJ1-2; weak D call: TRBD1 (5 bases). The CDR3 runs to 15 residues. Germline values: CDR1 LGHNA, CDR2 YNFKEQ. Trimming cost V 1 base and J 4 bases, with 13 bases left between them. The CDR3 protein is CASSQAPQGPYGYTF. The DNA of the CDR3 is TGTGCCAGCAGCCAAGCTCCCCAGGGCCCCTATGGCTACACCTTC.

The V call is TRBV10-3, the J call TRBJ1-1, with D uncertain. Trimming left V 3 bases short and J 1 base short, with 9 bases between. The CDR3 is 14 residues long. CDR1 and CDR2 from the germline V gene are ENHRY and SYGVKD. The CDR3 nucleotides are TGTGCCATCAGTGACCTGGCGGCGAACACTGAAGCTTTCTTT. This encodes CAISDLAANTEAFF.

This clone was observed a single time. The chain links TRBV18 to TRBJ1-1; 7 bases are shared with TRBD1. J gave up 0 bases and V 4 bases, and 5 bases lay outside the gene matches. CDR3 length: 15 amino acids. Per the germline V gene, CDR1 is KGHSH and CDR2 is LQKENI. The CDR3 is CASSRQGGLNTEAFF. The CDR3 DNA follows: TGTGCCAGCTCACGACAGGGAGGATTGAACACTGAAGCTTTCTTT.

The chain joins TRBV2 to TRBJ2-7; D is possibly TRBD2 (5 bases). The CDR3 contains 13 residues. Per the germline V gene, CDR1 is SNHLY and CDR2 is FYNNEI. Trimming stripped 5 bases from V and 4 bases from J, with 12 bases between. The DNA for the CDR3 is TGTGCCAGCAGTCTGGGAGAGATGTACGAGCAGTACTTC. The encoded protein is CASSLGEMYEQYF.

This chain uses TRBV19 with TRBJ1-2, with D maybe TRBD1 (6 bases). Germline CDR1 is LNHDA and CDR2 is SQIVND (reference sequence). Trimming removed 5 bases from V and 5 bases from J, with 9 bases in between. This CDR3 has 12 residues. CDR3 region: CASSPGEYGYTF. CDR3 nucleotide sequence: TGTGCCAGTAGTCCAGGGGAGTATGGCTACACCTTC. The variable domain in full, with the rest retrieved from reference TRBV19 and TRBJ1-2, is DGGITQSPKYLFRKEGQNVTLSCEQNLNHDAMYWYRQDPGQGLRLIYYSQIVNDFQKGDIAEGYSVSREKKESFPLTVTSAQKNPTAFYLCASSPGEYGYTFGSGTRLTVV.

The rearrangement links TRBV19 to TRBJ2-7, with TRBD2 matching over 7 bases. The germline V gene encodes CDR1 LNHDA and CDR2 SQIVND (reference sequence). This CDR3 is 12 amino acids long. The V segment lost 5 bases and the J segment 4 bases; nucleotides outside the gene matches: 2. The CDR3 is CASSGTTYEQYF. CDR3 DNA sequence: TGTGCCAGTAGTGGGACTACATACGAGCAGTACTTC.

This clone showed up just once. The J gene is TRBJ2-1, the V gene TRBV11-2; TRBD1 is a possible D gene (6 bases). V was trimmed by 0 bases and J by 10 bases, leaving 13 bases between them. Germline V gene sequence: CDR1 SGHAT, CDR2 FQNNGV. The CDR3 covers 14 residues. CDR3 loop: CASSLDPGVAEQFF. CDR3 sequence (DNA): TGTGCCAGCAGCTTAGATCCAGGGGTAGCGGAGCAGTTCTTC. The full variable domain, in which reference TRBV11-2 and TRBJ2-1 provide the parts outside the CDR3, is EAGVAQSPRYKIIEKRQSVAFWCNPISGHATLYWYQQILGQGPKLLIQFQNNGVVDDSQLPKDRFSAERLKGVDSTLKIQPAKLEDSAVYLCASSLDPGVAEQFFGPGTRLTVL.

The chain carries TRBV9 and TRBJ1-2; TRBD1 might be the D (6 bases). The V and J ends lost 6 bases and 5 bases respectively, with 26 bases between them. Germline V gene lookup returns CDR1 SGDLS and CDR2 YYNGEE. The CDR3 totals 17 residues. The CDR3 coding sequence is TGTGCCAGCACCCAAGGGGGGTCAAGGGCGGCCTATTATGGCTACACCTTC. Protein: CASTQGGSRAAYYGYTF.

This clone is categorized as medium-sized (0.01 to 0.1%). The V gene is TRBV6-4, the J gene TRBJ2-3, with 9 bases identical to TRBD1. The CDR3 runs to 16 residues. Trimming cost V 6 bases and J 1 base; bases outside gene matches: 8. Germline-derived CDR1 and CDR2 are MRHNA and SNTAGT. This chain's CDR3 is CASSQRTGDGTDTQYF. CDR3 nucleotides: TGTGCCAGCAGCCAACGGACAGGGGACGGCACAGATACGCAGTATTTT.

The rearrangement links TRBV3-1 (or the pseudogene TRBV3-2) to TRBJ2-7; D possibly corresponds to TRBD2 (6 bases). Germline CDR1 reads LGHDT; CDR2 reads YNNKEL (reference sequence). V gave up 5 bases and J gave up 4 bases, with 18 bases separating them. The CDR3 sequence is 15 residues long. The CDR3 coding sequence is TGTGCCAGCAGCTACCAACCGGGACTGATTTACGAGCAGTACTTC. Amino acids: CASSYQPGLIYEQYF.

The chain couples TRBV6-2 or TRBV6-3 to TRBJ1-6; weak D call: TRBD1 (6 bases). In germline, CDR1 is MNHEY, CDR2 SVGEGT. Trimming removed 5 bases from V and 8 bases from J, with 13 bases in between. This CDR3 spans 14 amino acids. The CDR3 DNA reads as TGTGCCAGCAGTCGGTACAGGGCCGATTCACCCCTCCACTTT. It yields the protein CASSRYRADSPLHF.

The chain couples TRBV6-5 to TRBJ2-1, with 13 bases lining up with TRBD2. In germline, CDR1 is MNHEY, CDR2 SVGAGI. The CDR3 loop spans 16 amino acids. J lost 7 bases, V lost 3 bases, and 6 bases had no gene match. The CDR3 nucleotides read TGTGCCAGCAGTTATCTACTAGCGGGAGGGCCGAATGAGCAGTTCTTC. Amino acids: CASSYLLAGGPNEQFF.

The chain joins TRBV2 to TRBJ1-2, with D perhaps matching TRBD1 (5 bases). This CDR3 is built from 14 residues. V gave up 3 bases and J gave up 0 bases, with 8 bases separating them. Germline V gene lookup returns CDR1 SNHLY and CDR2 FYNNEI. CDR3 nucleotides: TGTGCCAGCAGTGAGCTGACAGCTAACTATGGCTACACCTTC. It is translated as CASSELTANYGYTF.

V and J are TRBV19 and TRBJ1-2; no reliable D call. Germline V CDR1 and CDR2: LNHDA, SQIVND (reference sequence). CDR3 size: 13 residues. With 7 bases removed from V and 4 bases from J, the gap between germline ends came to 13 bases. CDR3 sequence (DNA): TGTGCCAGTAATCAGAGAAGCAGCTATGGCTACACCTTC. Its protein product is CASNQRSSYGYTF.

J is TRBJ2-1 and V is TRBV19; 13 nucleotides agree with TRBD2. CDR1 is LNHDA, CDR2 SQIVND, per germline (reference sequence). V trimming: 9 bases; J trimming: 7 bases; junction bases outside the gene matches: 3. The CDR3 loop spans 13 amino acids. The CDR3 protein is CASRLAGGNEQFF. The CDR3, as DNA: TGTGCCAGCCGACTAGCGGGAGGAAATGAGCAGTTCTTC.